The present T cell receptor (beta chain) was sequenced within a study of CD8 T cells in Susac syndrome. Reverse transcription of about 0.5 to 1 ug RNA used random hexamers. TCRdb fed the immunoSEQ multiplex PCR reads into MiXCR, producing one record per CDR3 protein. The sample records 150,000 to 250,000 distinct CDR3 sequences, 90% to 95% being singletons. CDR1 and CDR2 from the germline V gene are SNHLY and FYNNEI. The CDR3 runs to 16 residues. J was trimmed by 0 bases and V by 7 bases; bases with no gene match: 5. The receptor's source is a human donor with multiple sclerosis. Sequences were obtained from CD4+ T cells from PBMCs. The chain combines TRBV2 with TRBJ2-5, with 13 positions matching TRBD2. CDR3 residues: CASTRLAGGYQETQYF. CDR3 sequence (DNA): TGTGCCAGCACTCGACTAGCGGGAGGTTACCAAGAGACCCAGTACTTC.